These T cell receptor beta chains were read from a single sample in a study of identical twins. TCRdb re-called the 5' RACE reads through MiXCR, storing one row per CDR3 protein. The sample lists a few hundred thousand distinct CDR3 sequences; roughly an eighth were seen once. These same records also appear under a second study, on yellow fever vaccine responses in identical twins.

Sequencing input: CD4+ T cells sorted from blood. These receptors all stem from a woman under 30 in good health. Both conserved end residues are part of each CDR3. A D gene is named only where the DNA matches it firmly. Part of the rows lack a size; the others show once, few, many or a class for expanded clones.

j_call cdr3_length v_call clone_size d_call cdr3_nt cdr3_aa
TRBJ1-2 13 TRBV29-1 many - TGCAGCGTTTACAGGGAGGGTCCTTATGGCTACACCTTC CSVYREGPYGYTF
TRBJ1-6 14 TRBV27 - - TGTGCCAGCAAAAAGGGGGGGCGAGGGACACCCCTCCACTTT CASKKGGRGTPLHF
TRBJ1-5 17 TRBV27 - - TGTGCCAGCAGTTTGATTGTGGGGGACTTTAGCAATCAGCCCCAGCATTTT CASSLIVGDFSNQPQHF
TRBJ2-3 13 TRBV11-3 many - TGTGCCAGCAGCTTGTGGAGCACAGATACGCAGTATTTT CASSLWSTDTQYF
TRBJ2-1 15 TRBV5-1 few - TGCGCCAGCAGCCCGACAGGCTTTACGGGTAATGAGCAGTTCTTC CASSPTGFTGNEQFF
TRBJ2-1 14 TRBV7-9 - TRBD2 TGTGCCAGTACAAGACTAGCGGGAGAAGTTGAGCAGTTCTTC CASTRLAGEVEQFF
TRBJ2-7 16 TRBV3-1 - TRBD2 TGTGCCAGCAGCCCACGCGGACTAGCGGGAGAGTACGAGCAGTACTTC CASSPRGLAGEYEQYF
TRBJ2-1 16 TRBV25-1 few TRBD1 TGTGCCAGCAGTGGGGGGGGGACAGGGGGCCTCAATGAGCAGTTCTTC CASSGGGTGGLNEQFF
TRBJ2-7 15 TRBV5-8 - TRBD2 TGTGCCAGCAGCCGCGGGGCGGGGGGCCCCTACGAGCAGTACTTC CASSRGAGGPYEQYF
TRBJ2-2 16 TRBV5-1 - - TGCGCCAGCAGCAGAGGGGACGGAACGAACACCGGGGAGCTGTTTTTT CASSRGDGTNTGELFF
TRBJ2-3 14 TRBV7-9 - - TGTGCCAGCCGATTCCGGGACAACACAGATACGCAGTATTTT CASRFRDNTDTQYF
TRBJ2-3 13 TRBV7-2 few - TGTGCCAGCAGCTTAGGGGGAATAGATACGCAGTATTTT CASSLGGIDTQYF
TRBJ2-1 14 TRBV10-3 many TRBD1 TGTGCCATCAGGGGACAGGGGGAGGACAATGAGCAGTTCTTC CAIRGQGEDNEQFF
TRBJ2-5 15 TRBV7-9 many - TGTGCCAGCAGCTGGGTTGGGGGCAAACAAGAGACCCAGTACTTC CASSWVGGKQETQYF
TRBJ1-2 17 TRBV6-5 few TRBD1 TGTGCCAGCAGTTACTCGGTTGCCAGGGGGGATTCTTATGGCTACACCTTC CASSYSVARGDSYGYTF
TRBJ2-3 13 TRBV28 - - TGTGCCAGCAGTACTCCGGGGATAGATACGCAGTATTTT CASSTPGIDTQYF
TRBJ2-1 13 TRBV25-1 - TRBD2 TGTGCCAGCAGTGAATCGACGGGAGGGAGGGAGTTCTTC CASSESTGGREFF
TRBJ2-2 18 TRBV6-1 many - TGTGCCAGCAGTGCCGAAGCACCAGGTCCAGAAGGGATCGGGGAGCTGTTTTTT CASSAEAPGPEGIGELFF
TRBJ2-1 16 TRBV24-1 - - TGTGCCACCAGTGATTCCCAAGAGGGGCGGCTAAATGAGCAGTTCTTC CATSDSQEGRLNEQFF
TRBJ2-7 12 TRBV20-1 few - TGCAGTGCGCCAGCGGAGTCCTACGAGCAGTACTTC CSAPAESYEQYF
TRBJ2-1 13 TRBV20-1 few - TGCAGTGCGGCAGGTGGGGTCTACAATGAGCAGTTCTTC CSAAGGVYNEQFF
TRBJ2-1 13 TRBV29-1 many - TGCAGCGTGGGGGGACTCCGTAGGGATGAGCAGTTCTTC CSVGGLRRDEQFF
TRBJ2-1 18 TRBV4-2 - TRBD2 TGTGCCAGCAGCCAAGATCTCCCTAGCGGGATCCGATACAATGAGCAGTTCTTC CASSQDLPSGIRYNEQFF
TRBJ2-7 15 TRBV20-1 few TRBD1 TGCAGTGCGCCCCCGCCGAGACAGGGGGCTTGGGAGCAGTACTTC CSAPPPRQGAWEQYF
TRBJ1-1 15 TRBV27 few - TGTGCCAGCAGTCGGTCCCAGAACCAGAACACTGAAGCTTTCTTT CASSRSQNQNTEAFF
TRBJ1-1 11 TRBV3-1 few - TGTGCCAGCAGCCACAGGGGTGCAGCTTTCTTT CASSHRGAAFF
TRBJ2-4 17 TRBV20-1 - TRBD1 TGCAGTGCCATGAGTGGGGACAGGGGCTTTCGGCGGGAGGTCCAATACTTC CSAMSGDRGFRREVQYF
TRBJ2-2 14 TRBV20-1 - TRBD1 TGCAGTGCTACCTCAGACAGGGCGATCGGGGAGCTGTTTTTT CSATSDRAIGELFF
TRBJ1-6 13 TRBV7-2 - - TGTGCCAGCAGCTTCCGTGAAGGGCCACCCCTCCACTTT CASSFREGPPLHF
TRBJ2-7 13 TRBV3-1 few - TGTGCCAGCAGCCAATTAACAGGGTACGAGCAGTACTTC CASSQLTGYEQYF
TRBJ1-4 12 TRBV29-1 few TRBD1 TGCAGCGTTGGACAGGGCAACGGAAAACTGTTTTTT CSVGQGNGKLFF
TRBJ2-7 17 TRBV7-9 - TRBD2 TGTGCCAGCAGCTTAGGGTCCGGGACTAGCGGAGCCTACGAGCAGTACTTC CASSLGSGTSGAYEQYF
TRBJ2-3 15 TRBV20-1 - TRBD1 TGCAGTGCTAGAGCCGACAGGGGGCGCACAGATACGCAGTATTTT CSARADRGRTDTQYF
TRBJ2-5 14 TRBV20-1 few - TGCAGTGCCCGGGACGGACGAGGCGGAGAGACCCAGTACTTC CSARDGRGGETQYF
TRBJ2-7 15 TRBV27 few TRBD1 TGTGCCAGCAGCTCCAGGACAGGGCAAACCTACGAGCAGTACTTC CASSSRTGQTYEQYF
TRBJ1-5 13 TRBV29-1 - TRBD1 TGCAGCGTTGGGCGCGGGACAGATCAGCCCCAGCATTTT CSVGRGTDQPQHF
TRBJ2-5 14 TRBV7-2 - - TGTGCCAGCAGTCTAAGAGGGAACCAAGAGACCCAGTACTTC CASSLRGNQETQYF
TRBJ2-7 14 TRBV5-1 few - TGCGCCAGCGGACTAAGACAGGGCTCTGACGAGCAGTACTTC CASGLRQGSDEQYF
TRBJ2-3 15 TRBV20-1 many - TGCAGTGCTAGAGATGAGTTCGGCAGCACAGATACGCAGTATTTT CSARDEFGSTDTQYF
TRBJ2-1 8 TRBV12-3/TRBV12-4 - - TGTGCCAGCAGTAGTGAGTTCTTC CASSSEFF
TRBJ2-7 13 TRBV5-1 few - TGCGCCAGCAGCTTGGGTCAACAGTACGAGCAGTACTTC CASSLGQQYEQYF